A single sample gave rise to the 14 T cell receptor beta chains below, sequenced in a study of beta chain features in type 1 diabetes. What was sequenced were expressed TCRB transcripts, since all of the isolated RNA had been reverse transcribed. Here immunoSEQ multiplex PCR was the method, and the copy in TCRdb shows in-frame clones only, minus some. Of under 400,000 clones listed, 10% to 15% were seen once; the top ten hold 0.017%. Sequenced: naive CD4+ T cells from blood. These receptors all come from a man between 18 and 35 years old in good health.

This clone was detected a few times. V is TRBV11-2 and J is TRBJ1-4; D unclear. The V and J ends lost 1 base and 6 bases respectively, with 12 bases between them. The CDR3 runs 15 residues. CDR1 is SGHAT, CDR2 FQNNGV, per germline. The CDR3 DNA reads TGTGCCAGCAGCTTAGCCTGGGAGGTACATGAAAAACTGTTTTTT. Amino acids: CASSLAWEVHEKLFF.

The genes are TRBV5-4 and TRBJ2-3, with 10 bases aligning to TRBD2. Trimming took 4 bases from V and 7 from J; bases not matched to a gene: 9. The V gene's germline CDR1 is SGHNT and CDR2 YYREEE (reference sequence). The CDR3 sequence is 15 residues long. The CDR3 sequence: CASSASGRAGNTQYF. The CDR3 DNA sequence: TGTGCCAGCAGCGCCAGCGGGAGGGCCGGGAATACGCAGTATTTT.

This clone was counted a single time. V is TRBV6-5 and J is TRBJ2-1; tentative D call: TRBD2 (6 bases). V lost 5 bases and J lost 4, with 9 bases in between. Per germline, CDR1 MNHEY and CDR2 SVGAGI. This CDR3 is built from 13 residues. CDR3 loop: CASSNSGYNEQFF. The CDR3 nucleotides read TGTGCCAGCAGTAATAGCGGTTACAATGAGCAGTTCTTC.

The V gene is TRBV30, the J gene TRBJ1-1; no clear D gene. V was shortened by 2 bases and J by 7 bases, with 14 bases between the two germline ends. The V gene's germline CDR1 is GTSNPN and CDR2 SVGIG (reference sequence). The CDR3 is 13 amino acids. The CDR3 loop is CAWSPAARVEAFF. For the CDR3, the DNA is TGTGCCTGGAGTCCCGCGGCGAGGGTTGAAGCTTTCTTT.

This clone was counted only a few times. The rearrangement links TRBV6-1 to TRBJ1-2; 7 bases fit TRBD1. CDR3 size: 13 residues. The V gene end was trimmed by 3 bases and the J gene end by 8 bases; junction bases not matched to a gene: 6. Germline-derived CDR1 and CDR2 are MNHNS and SASEGT. The CDR3 region is CASSDTGDGGYTF. In DNA, the CDR3 is TGTGCCAGCAGTGATACAGGGGACGGAGGCTACACCTTC.

The V call is TRBV5-6, the J call TRBJ1-4; a possible D gene is TRBD1 (5 bases). Germline V gives CDR1 SGHDT, CDR2 YYEEEE. Trimming took 2 bases from V and 6 from J, leaving 8 bases between them. The CDR3 has 13 amino acids. CDR3: CASSFGGDEKLFF. The CDR3 DNA is TGTGCCAGCAGCTTCGGGGGAGATGAAAAACTGTTTTTT.

The chain joins TRBV30 to TRBJ2-5; 7 bases line up with TRBD2. With V trimmed by 2 bases and J by 2 bases, 8 bases remained unmatched. This CDR3 has 15 amino acids. CDR1 is GTSNPN and CDR2 is SVGIG in the germline V gene (reference sequence). CDR3 protein: CAWSPLWRGQETQYF. DNA for the CDR3: TGTGCCTGGAGTCCGCTGTGGCGGGGGCAAGAGACCCAGTACTTC. Drawing the rest from reference TRBV30 and TRBJ2-5, the complete variable domain is SQTIHQWPATLVQPVGSPLSLECTVEGTSNPNLYWYRQAAGRGLQLLFYSVGIGQISSEVPQNLSASRPQDRQFILSSKKLLLSDSGFYLCAWSPLWRGQETQYFGPGTRLLVL.

DNA of the CDR3: TGTGCCTGGAGCCTCAAGGAGAGGGGGCTCGGTGGCTACACCTTC. Translation: CAWSLKERGLGGYTF. The chain links TRBV30 to TRBJ1-2; TRBD1 aligns across 7 bases. Unmatched junction bases numbered 14, after V lost 3 bases and J lost 7 bases. CDR1 is GTSNPN and CDR2 is SVGIG in the germline V gene (reference sequence). There are 15 residues in the CDR3.

The chain employs TRBV7-3 and TRBJ2-1; weak D call: TRBD2 (5 bases). Trimming left V 4 bases short and J 9 bases short, with 13 bases between. Germline lookup yields CDR1 SGHTA and CDR2 FQGTGA. The length of the CDR3 is 13 residues. CDR3 DNA: TGTGCCAGCAGCTCCCGTAGTGAGGGTGAGCAGTTCTTC. Protein product: CASSSRSEGEQFF.

V gene TRBV5-1 combines with J gene TRBJ2-7; TRBD1 matches 9 bases. V lost 7 bases, J lost 5 bases, and 7 bases stayed unmatched. Germline V gives CDR1 SGHRS, CDR2 YFSETQ. The CDR3 runs to 13 residues. CDR3 nucleotides: TGCGCCAGCTCACCGGGACAGGGTGACGAGCAGTACTTC. It specifies CASSPGQGDEQYF.

A few counts support this clone. J is TRBJ2-7 and V is TRBV5-1; 10 bases are a match to TRBD1. Trimming took 3 bases from V and 3 from J; bases not matched to a gene: 3. This CDR3 spans 14 amino acids. Per the germline V gene, CDR1 is SGHRS and CDR2 is YFSETQ. In nucleotides, the CDR3 is TGCGCCAGCAGCTGGACAGGGGGAGGCTACGAGCAGTACTTC. It encodes CASSWTGGGYEQYF.

This clone was seen more than once but under ten times. V is TRBV9 and J is TRBJ2-1, with 9 bases matching TRBD2. The CDR3 totals 16 residues. The V gene end was trimmed by 0 bases and the J gene end by 7 bases; junction bases not matched to a gene: 8. Germline V gives CDR1 SGDLS, CDR2 YYNGEE. The CDR3 protein is CASSVVGGLAKNEQFF. In nucleotides, the CDR3 is TGTGCCAGCAGCGTAGTTGGTGGACTAGCGAAAAATGAGCAGTTCTTC.

This clone has a handful of counts. The chain links TRBV28 to TRBJ2-1, with D maybe TRBD2 (7 bases). V was shortened by 2 bases and J by 3 bases, with 11 bases between the two germline ends. The germline V gene encodes CDR1 MDHEN and CDR2 SYDVKM. CDR3 length: 15 residues. The CDR3 sequence: CASSLGGAGYNEQFF. DNA of the CDR3: TGTGCCAGCAGTTTAGGGGGGGCTGGCTACAATGAGCAGTTCTTC.

The V call is TRBV7-9, the J call TRBJ2-5; the D gene is possibly TRBD2 (6 bases). CDR1 and CDR2 (germline): SEHNR, FQNEAQ (reference sequence). The CDR3 is 13 residues long. Trimming shortened V by 5 bases and J by 5 bases, and 12 bases separated the two germline ends. CDR3 protein: CASSTGGAETQYF. The CDR3 bases are TGTGCCAGCAGCACCGGAGGGGCTGAGACCCAGTACTTC.